This T cell receptor (beta chain) derives from a study of blood T cell repertoires in COVID-19. The wider study: Both acute and convalescent COVID-19 samples were obtained from the United States, Italy and Spain. PBMCs, B-cell-depleted T cells, or T cells provided the cDNA or gDNA that made up the material.

The CDR3 runs 14 residues. From germline, CDR1 is SQVTM and CDR2 ANQGSEA. Trimming took 8 bases from V and 7 from J, leaving 23 bases between them. Original processing methods: Amplification from reference gene primers served as the basis for estimated nucleated cell counts. Profiling relied on immunoSEQ multiplex PCR, and the TCRdb table lists in-frame clones only, not all of them. The V and J calls and clone size were taken over from that table, and D and trimming were inferred from the DNA. The table shows roughly 100,000 clones, with over 80% occurring only once. The origin of this receptor is a man in his fifties with acute or convalescent COVID-19. This chain uses TRBV29-1 with TRBJ2-5, with unresolved D. The sample consisted of peripheral blood. DNA for the CDR3: TGCAGCTCCGCATTTGGGCCCATGGATCGGACCCAGTACTTC. Translated: CSSAFGPMDRTQYF.